The sequence of this T cell receptor (beta chain) was determined in a study of blood T cell repertoires in COVID-19. Study background: From T cells, B-cell-depleted T cells, or PBMCs came the material, which was cDNA or gDNA.

Cohort assignment relied on participant-reported clinical history. V dropped 1 base and J dropped 2 bases, with 6 bases sitting between them. This CDR3 is built from 15 residues. The V gene's germline CDR1 is MGHRA and CDR2 YSYEKL. Original methodology: Amplification from reference gene primers served as the basis for estimated nucleated cell counts. Clones were read by immunoSEQ multiplex PCR, and TCRdb kept only the in-frame ones, dropping some. D and trimming were read from the DNA, whereas the V and J calls and clone size are those reported in that table. The sample consists of around 130,000 clones, more than 80% of them appearing once.

The genes are TRBV4-1 and TRBJ2-6; D is uncertain. Source material: PBMCs or T cells enriched from blood (not recorded which). This receptor was identified in a woman between 18 and 30 years old who had been exposed to COVID-19. In DNA, the CDR3 is TGCGCCAGCAGCCAAGTCCTAACTGGGGCCAACGTCCTGACTTTC. Translating it yields CASSQVLTGANVLTF.